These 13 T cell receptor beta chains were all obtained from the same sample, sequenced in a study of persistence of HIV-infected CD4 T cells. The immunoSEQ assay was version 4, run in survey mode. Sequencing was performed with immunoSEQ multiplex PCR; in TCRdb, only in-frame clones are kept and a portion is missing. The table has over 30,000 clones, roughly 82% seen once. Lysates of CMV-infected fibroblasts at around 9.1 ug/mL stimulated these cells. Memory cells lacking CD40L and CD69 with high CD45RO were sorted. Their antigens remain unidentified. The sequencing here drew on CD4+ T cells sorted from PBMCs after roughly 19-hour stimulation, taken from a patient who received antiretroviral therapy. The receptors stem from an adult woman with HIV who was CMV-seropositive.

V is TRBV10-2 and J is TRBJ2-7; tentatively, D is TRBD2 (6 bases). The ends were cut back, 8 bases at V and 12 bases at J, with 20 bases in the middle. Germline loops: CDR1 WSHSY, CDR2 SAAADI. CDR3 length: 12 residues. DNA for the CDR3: TGCGCCAGCGGAGGGGTAAGGGGAGGAGGGTACTTC. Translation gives CASGGVRGGGYF.

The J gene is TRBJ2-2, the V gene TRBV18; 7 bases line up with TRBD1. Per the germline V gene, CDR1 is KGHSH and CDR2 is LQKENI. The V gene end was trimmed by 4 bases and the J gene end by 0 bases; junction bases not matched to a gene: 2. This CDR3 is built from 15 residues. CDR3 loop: CASSRGQTNTGELFF. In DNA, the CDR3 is TGTGCCAGCTCACGGGGACAGACGAACACCGGGGAGCTGTTTTTT.

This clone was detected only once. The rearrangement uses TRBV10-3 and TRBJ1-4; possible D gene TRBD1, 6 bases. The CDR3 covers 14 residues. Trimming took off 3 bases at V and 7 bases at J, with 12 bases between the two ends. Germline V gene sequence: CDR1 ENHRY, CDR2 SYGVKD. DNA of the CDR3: TGTGCCATCAGTGACAGGACAGCCAGTGAAAAACTGTTTTTT. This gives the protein CAISDRTASEKLFF.

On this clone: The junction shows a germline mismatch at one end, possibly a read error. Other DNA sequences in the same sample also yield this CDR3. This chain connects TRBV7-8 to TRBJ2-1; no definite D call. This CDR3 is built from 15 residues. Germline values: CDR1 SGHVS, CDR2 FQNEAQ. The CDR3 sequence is CASSFGLDSYNEQFF. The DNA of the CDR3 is TGTGCTAGCAGCTTCGGCCTAGATTCTTACAATGAGCAGTTCTTC.

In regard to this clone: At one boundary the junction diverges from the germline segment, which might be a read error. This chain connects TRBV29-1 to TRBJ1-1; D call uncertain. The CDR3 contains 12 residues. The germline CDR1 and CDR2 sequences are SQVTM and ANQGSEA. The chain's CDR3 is CSGERSGTEAFF. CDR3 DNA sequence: TGCAGCGGTGAACGGTCGGGCACTGAAGCTTTCTTT.

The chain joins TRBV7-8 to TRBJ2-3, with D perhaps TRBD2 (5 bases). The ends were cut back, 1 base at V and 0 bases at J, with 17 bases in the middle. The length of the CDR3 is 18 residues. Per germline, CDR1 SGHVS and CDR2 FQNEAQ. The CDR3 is CASSLEIKGRTSTDTQYF. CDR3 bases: TGTGCCAGCAGCTTAGAGATAAAAGGGCGGACTAGCACAGATACGCAGTATTTT.

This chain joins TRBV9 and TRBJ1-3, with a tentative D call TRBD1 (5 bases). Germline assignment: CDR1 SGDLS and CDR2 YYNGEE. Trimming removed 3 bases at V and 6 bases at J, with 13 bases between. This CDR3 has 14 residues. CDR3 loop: CASSARDGINTIYF. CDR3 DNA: TGTGCCAGCAGCGCAAGGGACGGGATAAACACCATATATTTT.

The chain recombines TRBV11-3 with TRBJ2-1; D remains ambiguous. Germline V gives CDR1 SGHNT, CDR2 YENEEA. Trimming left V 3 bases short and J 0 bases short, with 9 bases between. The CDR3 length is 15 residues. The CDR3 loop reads CASSFSLGSYNEQFF. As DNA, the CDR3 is TGTGCCAGCAGCTTCTCCTTAGGCTCCTACAATGAGCAGTTCTTC.

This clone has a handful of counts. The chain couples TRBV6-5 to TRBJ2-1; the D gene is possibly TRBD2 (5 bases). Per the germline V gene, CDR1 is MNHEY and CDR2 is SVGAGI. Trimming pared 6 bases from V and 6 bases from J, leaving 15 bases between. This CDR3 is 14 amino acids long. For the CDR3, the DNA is TGTGCCAGCAGCCACGGGATCTCTCCCAATGAGCAGTTCTTC. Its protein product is CASSHGISPNEQFF.

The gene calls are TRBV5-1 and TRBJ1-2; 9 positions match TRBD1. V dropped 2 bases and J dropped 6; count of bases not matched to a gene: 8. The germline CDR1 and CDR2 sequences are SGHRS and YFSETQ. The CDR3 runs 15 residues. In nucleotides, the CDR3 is TGCGCCAGCAGCTTTCGGACAGGGGCGTTCGATGGCTACACCTTC. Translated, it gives CASSFRTGAFDGYTF.

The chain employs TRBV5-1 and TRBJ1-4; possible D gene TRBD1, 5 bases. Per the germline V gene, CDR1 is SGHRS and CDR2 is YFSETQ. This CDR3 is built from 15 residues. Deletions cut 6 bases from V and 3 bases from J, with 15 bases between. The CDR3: CASTPDGDSNEKLFF. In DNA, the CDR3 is TGCGCCAGCACCCCGGACGGGGACTCTAATGAAAAACTGTTTTTT.

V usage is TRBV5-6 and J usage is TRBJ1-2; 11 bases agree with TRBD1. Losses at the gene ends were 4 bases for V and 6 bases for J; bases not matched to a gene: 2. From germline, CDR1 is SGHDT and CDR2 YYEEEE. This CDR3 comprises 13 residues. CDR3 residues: CASSQGQGDGYTF. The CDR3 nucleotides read TGTGCCAGCAGCCAGGGACAGGGGGATGGCTACACCTTC.

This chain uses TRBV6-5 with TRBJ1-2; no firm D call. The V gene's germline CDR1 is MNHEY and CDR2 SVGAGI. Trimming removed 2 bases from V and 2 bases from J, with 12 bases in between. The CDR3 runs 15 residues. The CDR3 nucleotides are TGTGCCAGCAGTTACACCCCGGGCCTCAACTATGGCTACACCTTC. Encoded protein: CASSYTPGLNYGYTF.